This T cell receptor (beta chain) was retrieved from a study of response to subunit inactivated influenza vaccine. Study-level findings and limits: Authors suggested seasonal influenza vaccinations each recruit few new T cells.

This clonotype was seen a few times. No antigen is known for it. Trimming at V came to 3 bases and at J to 6 bases, leaving 15 bases not matched to a gene. This CDR3 comprises 17 residues. CDR1 is DFQATT and CDR2 is SNEGSKA in the germline V gene (reference sequence). TCRdb called the RT-PCR reads again in MiXCR, with one record for every CDR3 protein. Of some 500,000 distinct CDR3 sequences in the sample, about 25% were seen once. This TCR was sampled from a man in his forties or fifties who received an inactivated influenza vaccine. The specimen was CD4+ T cells sorted from PBMCs, collected roughly 5 days after vaccination. The genes are TRBV20-1 and TRBJ2-2; the match to TRBD1 covers 8 bases. The CDR3 DNA is TGCAGTGCTAGGGCCGGGACAGGAGGAATTTTGGCCGGGGAGCTGTTTTTT. It translates to CSARAGTGGILAGELFF.